The source of this T cell receptor (beta chain) is a study of shared clonotypes between healthy human individuals. Turning to the study itself: Each donor contributed plates that comprised three CD4 naive, three CD4 memory, two CD8 naive and one CD8 memory.

The authors distributed each subset's genomic DNA evenly over several immunoSEQ plates. Assay: immunoSEQ multiplex PCR; the TCRdb copy retains only in-frame clones and omits some. This repertoire shows approximately 2,300,000 clones, under 95% found once; its top ten account for roughly 0.34%. Into CD45RA+ naive and CD45RA-negative memory subsets, the CD4+ cells were split. CDR1 and CDR2 (germline): SGHAT, FQDESV (reference sequence). The CDR3 has 12 residues. Trimming cost V 2 bases and J 5 bases, with 6 bases left between them. The sequencing input was naive CD4+ T cells from PBMCs. Stated subset: CD45RA+ positively selected. V usage is TRBV11-1 and J usage is TRBJ1-1; the D is unclear. The TCR comes from a man between 18 and 35 years old in good health. Some clones in this sample may be carry-over from other donors' samples. CDR3 sequence (DNA): TGTGCCAGCAGCTTACAAAGGACTGAAGCTTTCTTT. The encoded protein is CASSLQRTEAFF.